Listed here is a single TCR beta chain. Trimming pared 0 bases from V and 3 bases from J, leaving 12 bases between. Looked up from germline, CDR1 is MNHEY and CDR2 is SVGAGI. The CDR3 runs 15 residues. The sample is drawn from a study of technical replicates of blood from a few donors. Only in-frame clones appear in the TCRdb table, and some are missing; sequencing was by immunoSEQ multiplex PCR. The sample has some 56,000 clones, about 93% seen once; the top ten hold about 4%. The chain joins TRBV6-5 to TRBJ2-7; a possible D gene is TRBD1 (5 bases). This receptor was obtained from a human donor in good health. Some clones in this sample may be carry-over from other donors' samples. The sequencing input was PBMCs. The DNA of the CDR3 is TGTGCCAGCAGTTACTCGTTGGACATCGGCTACGAGCAGTACTTC. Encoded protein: CASSYSLDIGYEQYF.